These T cell receptor beta chains were read from a single sample in a study of blood T cell repertoires in COVID-19. TCRdb's copy holds only in-frame clones and misses some; the assay was immunoSEQ multiplex PCR. The sample records about 220,000 clones, around 87% being singletons. The specimen was peripheral blood. Source of these receptors: a woman in her thirties who had recovered from COVID-19. Each CDR3 is given without its conserved first and last residue. D genes are given only for firm matches.

CDR3 protein: ASSLSRGAFDYGYT
J gene: TRBJ1-2
D gene: NA
V gene: TRBV27

CDR3 protein: ASSLRQGSAYNSPLH
J gene: TRBJ1-6
D gene: TRBD1
V gene: TRBV3-1/TRBV3-2

CDR3 protein: ASSSPRASGTSTGELF
J gene: TRBJ2-2
D gene: TRBD2
V gene: TRBV9

CDR3 protein: ASCPQGCGTEAF
J gene: TRBJ1-1
D gene: NA
V gene: TRBV6-5

CDR3 protein: ASSQDSTFMGGWEVSSYEQY
J gene: TRBJ2-7
D gene: NA
V gene: TRBV3-1/TRBV3-2

CDR3 protein: ASSLVAGETSYEQY
J gene: TRBJ2-7
D gene: TRBD2
V gene: TRBV7-2

CDR3 protein: ASTLKGSQGASGYT
J gene: TRBJ1-2
D gene: TRBD1
V gene: TRBV27

CDR3 protein: ASSSQGNYGYT
J gene: TRBJ1-2
D gene: TRBD1
V gene: TRBV5-1

CDR3 protein: ASIQKQGEVETQY
J gene: TRBJ2-5
D gene: NA
V gene: TRBV6-5

CDR3 protein: ASSVPGDFPYNEQF
J gene: TRBJ2-1
D gene: NA
V gene: TRBV9

CDR3 protein: ASSERSDRNQPQH
J gene: TRBJ1-5
D gene: NA
V gene: TRBV2

CDR3 protein: ASSRTSVAYEQY
J gene: TRBJ2-7
D gene: TRBD2
V gene: TRBV7-2

CDR3 protein: ASSRGIQSYNEQF
J gene: TRBJ2-1
D gene: NA
V gene: TRBV5-6

CDR3 protein: ASSLYGAGGNEKLF
J gene: TRBJ1-4
D gene: NA
V gene: TRBV7-9

CDR3 protein: AWSDSVNEKLF
J gene: TRBJ1-4
D gene: NA
V gene: TRBV30

CDR3 protein: ASSVDGTGGPARETQY
J gene: TRBJ2-5
D gene: TRBD1
V gene: TRBV9

CDR3 protein: ASSRLRENRGELF
J gene: TRBJ2-2
D gene: NA
V gene: TRBV7-2

CDR3 protein: ATTDRGKSYNSPLH
J gene: TRBJ1-6
D gene: TRBD1
V gene: TRBV2

CDR3 protein: ASIDRSEKLF
J gene: TRBJ1-4
D gene: NA
V gene: TRBV2

CDR3 protein: ASSQLAGHEQY
J gene: TRBJ2-7
D gene: TRBD2
V gene: TRBV3-1/TRBV3-2

CDR3 protein: ASSWQDGTYEQY
J gene: TRBJ2-7
D gene: NA
V gene: TRBV7-2

CDR3 protein: ASSYSQGQGSGLF
J gene: TRBJ1-4
D gene: NA
V gene: TRBV6-5

CDR3 protein: ASMGLPTISNEQF
J gene: TRBJ2-1
D gene: NA
V gene: TRBV25-1

CDR3 protein: ASRGLGLEGAGELF
J gene: TRBJ2-2
D gene: TRBD2
V gene: TRBV7-9

CDR3 protein: ASSHFPGTSIGELF
J gene: TRBJ2-2
D gene: NA
V gene: TRBV7-3

CDR3 protein: ASSLGLGGTEAF
J gene: TRBJ1-1
D gene: NA
V gene: TRBV5-1

CDR3 protein: ASSTRTGSGTGELF
J gene: TRBJ2-2
D gene: TRBD1
V gene: TRBV27

CDR3 protein: ASSIGVDQPQH
J gene: TRBJ1-5
D gene: NA
V gene: TRBV7-6

CDR3 protein: ASNPGTVIANYGYT
J gene: TRBJ1-2
D gene: TRBD1
V gene: TRBV6-2/TRBV6-3

CDR3 protein: ASSPLAGDEQY
J gene: TRBJ2-7
D gene: TRBD2
V gene: TRBV3-1/TRBV3-2

CDR3 protein: ASTRQGEHQPQH
J gene: TRBJ1-5
D gene: TRBD1
V gene: TRBV5-6

CDR3 protein: ASSEHRGLGTEAF
J gene: TRBJ1-1
D gene: TRBD1
V gene: TRBV2

CDR3 protein: ASSPGQRNTEAF
J gene: TRBJ1-1
D gene: TRBD1
V gene: TRBV9

CDR3 protein: ASSLSSGGTDTQY
J gene: TRBJ2-3
D gene: TRBD2
V gene: TRBV7-2

CDR3 protein: ASSLGTGALGELF
J gene: TRBJ2-2
D gene: TRBD1
V gene: TRBV7-8

CDR3 protein: ASSQAYLDTDYEQY
J gene: TRBJ2-7
D gene: NA
V gene: TRBV4-3

CDR3 protein: ASSLLSGLGEQY
J gene: TRBJ2-7
D gene: NA
V gene: TRBV27

CDR3 protein: ASSDQRRQPQH
J gene: TRBJ1-5
D gene: NA
V gene: TRBV6-1

CDR3 protein: ASSPRDRGGGEAF
J gene: TRBJ1-1
D gene: TRBD1
V gene: TRBV7-9

CDR3 protein: ASSADSYSGNTIY
J gene: TRBJ1-3
D gene: NA
V gene: TRBV9

CDR3 protein: ASSLTSGGARSTDTQY
J gene: TRBJ2-3
D gene: TRBD2
V gene: TRBV7-3

CDR3 protein: ASSPASLNEKLF
J gene: TRBJ1-4
D gene: NA
V gene: TRBV3-1/TRBV3-2

CDR3 protein: ASSDGIGGNTIY
J gene: TRBJ1-3
D gene: NA
V gene: TRBV2

CDR3 protein: ASSLGGRQNEQF
J gene: TRBJ2-1
D gene: NA
V gene: TRBV6-5

CDR3 protein: ASSHPAGNTEAF
J gene: TRBJ1-1
D gene: NA
V gene: TRBV6-5

CDR3 protein: ASSLIRANEQF
J gene: TRBJ2-1
D gene: NA
V gene: TRBV5-6

CDR3 protein: ASSLSSGGEYEQY
J gene: TRBJ2-7
D gene: TRBD2
V gene: TRBV5-1

CDR3 protein: ARSFAYRDRGHGYT
J gene: TRBJ1-2
D gene: TRBD1
V gene: TRBV5-3

CDR3 protein: ASSEGGRTDTQY
J gene: TRBJ2-3
D gene: NA
V gene: TRBV11-2

CDR3 protein: ASSYADRLSEQY
J gene: TRBJ2-7
D gene: NA
V gene: TRBV6-6

CDR3 protein: ASSLQGRGEAF
J gene: TRBJ1-1
D gene: NA
V gene: TRBV12-3/TRBV12-4

CDR3 protein: ASSLRTSRGSPLH
J gene: TRBJ1-6
D gene: NA
V gene: TRBV27

CDR3 protein: ASSYSRTGGGEAQH
J gene: TRBJ1-5
D gene: TRBD1
V gene: TRBV6-6

CDR3 protein: ASSFRLAGGEDTQY
J gene: TRBJ2-3
D gene: TRBD2
V gene: TRBV5-4

CDR3 protein: ASSPTTADYGYT
J gene: TRBJ1-2
D gene: NA
V gene: TRBV18

CDR3 protein: ASSLVGGSYEQY
J gene: TRBJ2-7
D gene: NA
V gene: TRBV11-3